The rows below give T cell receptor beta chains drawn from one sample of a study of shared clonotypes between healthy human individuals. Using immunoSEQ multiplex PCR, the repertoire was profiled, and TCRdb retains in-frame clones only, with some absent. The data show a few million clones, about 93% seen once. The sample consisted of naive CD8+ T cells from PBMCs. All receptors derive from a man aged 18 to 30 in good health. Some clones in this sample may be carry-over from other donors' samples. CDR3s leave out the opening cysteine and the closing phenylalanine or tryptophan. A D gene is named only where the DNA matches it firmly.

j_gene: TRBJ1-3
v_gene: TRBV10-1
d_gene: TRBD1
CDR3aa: ASSSDRGLGNTIY

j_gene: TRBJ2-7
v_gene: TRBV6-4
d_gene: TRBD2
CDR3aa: ASSPLADSSYEQY

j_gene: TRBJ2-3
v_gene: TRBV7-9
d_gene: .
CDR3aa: ASSPELRDTQY

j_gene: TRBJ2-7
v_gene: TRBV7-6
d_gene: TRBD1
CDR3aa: ASSKGTGTYEQY

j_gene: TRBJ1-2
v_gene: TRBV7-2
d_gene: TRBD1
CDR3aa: ASSSRGLPNYGYT

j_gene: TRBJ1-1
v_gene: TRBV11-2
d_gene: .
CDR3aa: ASSLRTDEAF

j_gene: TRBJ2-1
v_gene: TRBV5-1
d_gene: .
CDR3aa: ASSSGGETYNEQF

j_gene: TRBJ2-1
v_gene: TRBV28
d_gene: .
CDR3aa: ASSLFLRDGVFNEQF

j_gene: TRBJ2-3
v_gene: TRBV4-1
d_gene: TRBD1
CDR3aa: ASSQARTGGTDTQY

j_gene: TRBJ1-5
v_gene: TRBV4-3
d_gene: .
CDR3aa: ASSQDFGGNQPQH

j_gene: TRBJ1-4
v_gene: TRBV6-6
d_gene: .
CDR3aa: ASSFGGTAEKLF

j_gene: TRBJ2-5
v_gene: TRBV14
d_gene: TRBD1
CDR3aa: ASSQGQGIETQY

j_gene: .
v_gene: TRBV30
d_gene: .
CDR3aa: AWSVLRYHEQY

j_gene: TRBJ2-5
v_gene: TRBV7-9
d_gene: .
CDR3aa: ASSLGIGGVGETQY

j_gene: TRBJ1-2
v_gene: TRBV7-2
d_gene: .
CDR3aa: ASSLAGGHYGYT

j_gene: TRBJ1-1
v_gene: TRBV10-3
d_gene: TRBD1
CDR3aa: ASRQGTNTEAF

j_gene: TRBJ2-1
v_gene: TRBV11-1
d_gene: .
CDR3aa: ASSLGSGRIYNEQF

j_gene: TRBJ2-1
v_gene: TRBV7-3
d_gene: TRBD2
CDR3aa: ASSLRASGIHNEQF

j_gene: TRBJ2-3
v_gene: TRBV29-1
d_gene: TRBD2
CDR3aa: SVAGVSSGRGDTQY

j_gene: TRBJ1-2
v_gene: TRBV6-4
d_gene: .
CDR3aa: ASRQSGDYGYT

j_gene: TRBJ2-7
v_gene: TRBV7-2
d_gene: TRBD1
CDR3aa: ASSLGQGGSYEQY

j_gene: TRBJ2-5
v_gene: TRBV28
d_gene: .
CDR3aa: ASSFSGQSQETQY

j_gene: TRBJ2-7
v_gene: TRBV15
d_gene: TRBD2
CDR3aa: ATSRGLAGGSYEQY

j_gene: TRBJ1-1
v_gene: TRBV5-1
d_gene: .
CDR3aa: ASSPVGQPNTEAF

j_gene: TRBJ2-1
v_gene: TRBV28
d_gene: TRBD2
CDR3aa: ASSLRGGVMEQF

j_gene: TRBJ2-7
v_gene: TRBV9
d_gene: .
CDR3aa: ASSVGWGEQY

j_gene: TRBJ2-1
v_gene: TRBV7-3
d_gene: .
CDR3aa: ASSLAGRGDNEQF

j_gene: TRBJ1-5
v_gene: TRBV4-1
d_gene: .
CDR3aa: ASSQKGGEPQH

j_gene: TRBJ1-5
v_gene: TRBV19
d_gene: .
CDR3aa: ASRPMGGFSNQPQH

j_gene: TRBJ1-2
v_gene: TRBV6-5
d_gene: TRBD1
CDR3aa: ASSSRRDRAGYGYT

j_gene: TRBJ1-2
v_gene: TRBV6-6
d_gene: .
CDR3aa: ASTEGHGYT

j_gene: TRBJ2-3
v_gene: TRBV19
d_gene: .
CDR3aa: ASSISGVDSSTDTQY

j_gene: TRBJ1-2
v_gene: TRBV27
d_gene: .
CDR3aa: ASSPQVDGGYT

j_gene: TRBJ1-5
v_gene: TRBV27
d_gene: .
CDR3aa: ASSLRVNQPQH

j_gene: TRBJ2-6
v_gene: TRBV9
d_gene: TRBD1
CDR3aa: ASSPDRGRLYPSGANVLT

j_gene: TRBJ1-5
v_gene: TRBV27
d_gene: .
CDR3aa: ASSLRGPERSNQPQH

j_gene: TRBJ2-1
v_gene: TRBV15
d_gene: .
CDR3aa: ATSRGTSYSGYEQF

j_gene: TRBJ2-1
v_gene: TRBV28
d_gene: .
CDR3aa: ASSSQYSYNEQF

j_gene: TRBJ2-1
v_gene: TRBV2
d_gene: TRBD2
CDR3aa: ASSVPGGSKAEKGPEEYNEQF

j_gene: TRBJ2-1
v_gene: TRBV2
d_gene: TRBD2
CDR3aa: ASRGLPNEQF

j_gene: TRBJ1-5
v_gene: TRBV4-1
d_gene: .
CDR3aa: ASSQDRGAGQPQH

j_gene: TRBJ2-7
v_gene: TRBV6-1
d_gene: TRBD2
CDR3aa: ASSEGTSGQYEQY

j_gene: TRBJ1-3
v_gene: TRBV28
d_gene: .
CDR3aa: ASTGDRESSGNTIY

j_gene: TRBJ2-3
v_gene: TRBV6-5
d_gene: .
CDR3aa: ASSYRAAPAANTQY

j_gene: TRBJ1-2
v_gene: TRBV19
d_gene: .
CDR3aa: ASSPFPRTLDGYT

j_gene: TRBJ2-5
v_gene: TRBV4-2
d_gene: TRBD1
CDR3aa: ASSVRTGQETQY

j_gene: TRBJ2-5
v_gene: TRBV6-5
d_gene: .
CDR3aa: ATQGPQYQETQY

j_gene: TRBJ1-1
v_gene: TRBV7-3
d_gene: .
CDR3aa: ASSWGPNTEAF

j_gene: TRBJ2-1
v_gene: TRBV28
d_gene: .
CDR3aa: ASSFAGGTYNEQF

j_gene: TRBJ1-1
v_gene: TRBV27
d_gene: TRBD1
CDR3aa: ASSTGQGAPGTEAF

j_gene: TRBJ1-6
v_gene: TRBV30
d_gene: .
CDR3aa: AWSETDGPDSPLH

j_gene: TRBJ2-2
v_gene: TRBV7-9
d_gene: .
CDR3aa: ASSLARDPNTGELF

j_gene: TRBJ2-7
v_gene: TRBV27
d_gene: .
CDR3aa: ASSIIPGTSYEQY

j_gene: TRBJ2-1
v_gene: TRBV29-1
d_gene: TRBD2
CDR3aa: SVDGVAGGLNEQF

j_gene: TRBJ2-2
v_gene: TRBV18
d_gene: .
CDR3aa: ASSSARSVPGELF

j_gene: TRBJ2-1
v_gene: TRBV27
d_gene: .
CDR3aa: ASSLGTGLYNEQF

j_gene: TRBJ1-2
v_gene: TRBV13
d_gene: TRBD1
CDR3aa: ASSLGRGTGTGDDGYT

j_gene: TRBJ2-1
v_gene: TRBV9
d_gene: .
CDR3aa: ASSVDNRRANEQF

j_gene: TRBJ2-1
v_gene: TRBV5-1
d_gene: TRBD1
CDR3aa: ASSPGKQGANEQF